This T cell receptor beta chain was sequenced for a study of cytomegalovirus exposure and HLA in healthy donors. The J segment lost 3 bases and the V segment lost 2 bases, leaving 14 bases of the junction unmatched. CDR1 and CDR2 (germline): SGHRS, YFSETQ. The CDR3 totals 18 residues. PCR used 60 Vbeta primers and 13 Jbeta primers. The repertoire was sequenced with immunoSEQ multiplex PCR; TCRdb's copy has only in-frame clones and lacks some. The table includes about 120,000 clones, over 65% detected once. The sample comprised PBMCs. This rearrangement joins TRBV5-1 to TRBJ2-7, with 10 bases fitting TRBD1. The receptor's source is a man aged 25 to 40 in good health and CMV-seropositive. The CDR3 sequence: CASSFLSQGTGDYYEQYF. CDR3 DNA: TGCGCCAGCAGCTTCCTCTCGCAGGGGACAGGGGACTACTACGAGCAGTACTTC.